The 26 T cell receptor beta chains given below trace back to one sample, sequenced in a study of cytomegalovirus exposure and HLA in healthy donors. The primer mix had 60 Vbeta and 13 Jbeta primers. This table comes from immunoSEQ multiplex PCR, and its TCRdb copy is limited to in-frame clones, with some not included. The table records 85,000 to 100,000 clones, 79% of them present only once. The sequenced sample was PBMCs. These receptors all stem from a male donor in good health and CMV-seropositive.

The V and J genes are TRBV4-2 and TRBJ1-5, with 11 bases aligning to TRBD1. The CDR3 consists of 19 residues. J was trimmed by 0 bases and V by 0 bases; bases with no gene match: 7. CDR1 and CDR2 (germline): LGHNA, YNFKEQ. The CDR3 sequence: CASSQEWDRGSYSNQPQHF. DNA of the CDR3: TGTGCCAGCAGCCAAGAGTGGGACAGGGGGAGTTATAGCAATCAGCCCCAGCATTTT.

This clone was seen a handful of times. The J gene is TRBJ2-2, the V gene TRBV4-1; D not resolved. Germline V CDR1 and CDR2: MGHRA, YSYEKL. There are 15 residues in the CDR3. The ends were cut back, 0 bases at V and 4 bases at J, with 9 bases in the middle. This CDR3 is CASSQDHRGTGELFF. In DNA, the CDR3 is TGCGCCAGCAGCCAAGATCACCGAGGCACCGGGGAGCTGTTTTTT.

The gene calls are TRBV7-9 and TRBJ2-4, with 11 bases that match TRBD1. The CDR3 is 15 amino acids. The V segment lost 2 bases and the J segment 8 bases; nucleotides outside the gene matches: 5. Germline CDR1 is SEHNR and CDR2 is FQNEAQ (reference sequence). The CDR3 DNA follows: TGTGCCAGCAGCTTACGCGGACAGGGGGCTGACATTCAGTACTTC. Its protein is CASSLRGQGADIQYF.

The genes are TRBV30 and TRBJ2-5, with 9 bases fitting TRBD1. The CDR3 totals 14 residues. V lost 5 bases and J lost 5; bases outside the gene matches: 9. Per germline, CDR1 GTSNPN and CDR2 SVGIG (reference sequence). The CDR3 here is CAWQDRGALETQYF. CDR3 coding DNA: TGTGCCTGGCAGGACAGGGGTGCTCTTGAGACCCAGTACTTC.

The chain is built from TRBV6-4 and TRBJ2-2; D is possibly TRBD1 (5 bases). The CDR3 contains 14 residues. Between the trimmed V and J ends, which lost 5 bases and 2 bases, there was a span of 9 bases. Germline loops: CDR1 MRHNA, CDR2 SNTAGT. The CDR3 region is CASSPRVNTGELFF. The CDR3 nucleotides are TGTGCCAGCAGTCCCAGGGTAAACACCGGGGAGCTGTTTTTT.

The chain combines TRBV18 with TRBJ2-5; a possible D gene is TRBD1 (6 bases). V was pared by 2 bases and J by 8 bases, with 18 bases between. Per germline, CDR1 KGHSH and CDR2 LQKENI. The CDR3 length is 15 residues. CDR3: CASSPGEGTKGTQYF. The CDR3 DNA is TGTGCCAGCTCACCAGGAGAAGGGACAAAGGGAACCCAGTACTTC.

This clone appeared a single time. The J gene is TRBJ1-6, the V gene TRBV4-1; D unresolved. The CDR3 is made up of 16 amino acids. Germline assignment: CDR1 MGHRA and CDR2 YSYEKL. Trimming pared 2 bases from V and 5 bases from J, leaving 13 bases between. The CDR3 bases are TGCGCCAGCAGCCAACCCTTGGGCCGGAATAATTCACCCCTCCACTTT. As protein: CASSQPLGRNNSPLHF.

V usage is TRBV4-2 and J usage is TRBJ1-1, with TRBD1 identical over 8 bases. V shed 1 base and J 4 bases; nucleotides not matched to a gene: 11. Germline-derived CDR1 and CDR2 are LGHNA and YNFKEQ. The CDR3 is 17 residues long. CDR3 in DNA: TGTGCCAGCAGCCAAGTGGTACAGGGGGGTGCGAGCACTGAAGCTTTCTTT. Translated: CASSQVVQGGASTEAFF.

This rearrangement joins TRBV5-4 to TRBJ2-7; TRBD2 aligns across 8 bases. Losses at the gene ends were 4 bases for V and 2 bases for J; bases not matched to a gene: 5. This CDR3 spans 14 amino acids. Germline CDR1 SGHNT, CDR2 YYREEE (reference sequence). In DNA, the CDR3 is TGTGCCAGCAGCCCCGAGCGGGGGCCCTACGAGCAGTACTTC. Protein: CASSPERGPYEQYF.

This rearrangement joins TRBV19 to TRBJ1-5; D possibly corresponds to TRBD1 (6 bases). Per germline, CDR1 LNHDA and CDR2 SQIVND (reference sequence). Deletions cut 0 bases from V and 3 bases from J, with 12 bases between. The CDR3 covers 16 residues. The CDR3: CASSIDGRGINQPQHF. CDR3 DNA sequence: TGTGCCAGTAGTATAGATGGCAGGGGTATCAATCAGCCCCAGCATTTT.

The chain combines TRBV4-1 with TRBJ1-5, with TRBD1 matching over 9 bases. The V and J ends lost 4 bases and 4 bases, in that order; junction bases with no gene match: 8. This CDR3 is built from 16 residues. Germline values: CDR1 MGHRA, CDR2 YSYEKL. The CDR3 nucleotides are TGCGCCAGCAGCCTGTACCCGGGACAGGGTAATCAGCCCCAGCATTTT. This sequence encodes CASSLYPGQGNQPQHF.

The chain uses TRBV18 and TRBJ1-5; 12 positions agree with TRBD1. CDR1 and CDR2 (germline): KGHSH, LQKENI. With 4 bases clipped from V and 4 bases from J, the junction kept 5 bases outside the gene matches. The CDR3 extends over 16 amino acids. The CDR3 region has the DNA TGTGCCAGCTCACTGATGGGACAGGGGGCGAATCAGCCCCAGCATTTT. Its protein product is CASSLMGQGANQPQHF.

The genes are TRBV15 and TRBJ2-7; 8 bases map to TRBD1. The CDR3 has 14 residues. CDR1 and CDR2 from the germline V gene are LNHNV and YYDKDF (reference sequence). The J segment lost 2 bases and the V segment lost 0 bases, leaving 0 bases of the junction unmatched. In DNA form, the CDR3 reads TGTGCCACCAGCAGAGAACAGGGGGCCTACGAGCAGTACTTC. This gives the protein CATSREQGAYEQYF.

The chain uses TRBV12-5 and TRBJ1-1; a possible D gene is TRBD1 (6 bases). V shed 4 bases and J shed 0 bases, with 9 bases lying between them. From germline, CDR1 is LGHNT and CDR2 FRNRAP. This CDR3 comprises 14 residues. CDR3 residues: CASGSGGMNTEAFF. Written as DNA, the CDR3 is TGTGCTAGTGGTTCGGGGGGCATGAACACTGAAGCTTTCTTT.

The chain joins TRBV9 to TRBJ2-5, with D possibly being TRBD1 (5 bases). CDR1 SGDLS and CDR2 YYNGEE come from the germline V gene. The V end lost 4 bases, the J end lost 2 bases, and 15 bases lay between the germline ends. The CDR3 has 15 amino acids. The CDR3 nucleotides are TGTGCCAGCAGCCATGACAGTGAAGTACAAGAGACCCAGTACTTC. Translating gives CASSHDSEVQETQYF.

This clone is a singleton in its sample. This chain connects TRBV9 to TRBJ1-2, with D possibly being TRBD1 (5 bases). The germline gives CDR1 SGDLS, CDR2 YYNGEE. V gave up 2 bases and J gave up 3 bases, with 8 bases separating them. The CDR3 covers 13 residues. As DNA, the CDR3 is TGTGCCAGCAGCGTGCCGGGGGACTATGGCTACACCTTC. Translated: CASSVPGDYGYTF.

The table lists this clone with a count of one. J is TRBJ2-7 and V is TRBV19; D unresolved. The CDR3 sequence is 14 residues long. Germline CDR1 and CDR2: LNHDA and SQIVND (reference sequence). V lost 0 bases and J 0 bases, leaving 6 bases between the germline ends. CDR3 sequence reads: CASSIELFSYEQYF. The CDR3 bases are TGTGCCAGTAGTATAGAACTGTTCTCCTACGAGCAGTACTTC.

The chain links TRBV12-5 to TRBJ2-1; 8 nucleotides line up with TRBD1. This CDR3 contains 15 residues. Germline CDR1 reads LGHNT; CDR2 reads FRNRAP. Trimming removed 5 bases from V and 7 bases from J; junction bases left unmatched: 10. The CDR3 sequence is CASGAGTGGMNEQFF. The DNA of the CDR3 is TGTGCTAGTGGTGCCGGGACAGGAGGGATGAATGAGCAGTTCTTC. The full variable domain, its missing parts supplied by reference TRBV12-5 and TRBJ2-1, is DARVTQTPRHKVTEMGQEVTMRCQPILGHNTVFWYRQTMMQGLELLAYFRNRAPLDDSGMPKDRFSAEMPDATLATLKIQPSEPRDSAVYFCASGAGTGGMNEQFFGPGTRLTVL.

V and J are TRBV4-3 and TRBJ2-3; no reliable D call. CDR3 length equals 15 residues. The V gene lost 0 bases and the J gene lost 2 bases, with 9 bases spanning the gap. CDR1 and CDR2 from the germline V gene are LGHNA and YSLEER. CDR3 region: CASSQDGAHTDTQYF. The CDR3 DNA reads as TGCGCCAGCAGCCAAGATGGAGCCCACACAGATACGCAGTATTTT.

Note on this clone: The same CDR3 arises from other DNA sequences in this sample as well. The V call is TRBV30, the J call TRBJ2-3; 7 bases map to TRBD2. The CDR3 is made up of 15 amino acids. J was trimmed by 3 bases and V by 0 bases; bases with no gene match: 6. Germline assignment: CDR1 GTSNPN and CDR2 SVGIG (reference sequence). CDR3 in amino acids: CAWSVGGGVTDTQYF. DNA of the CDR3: TGTGCCTGGAGTGTAGGTGGGGGGGTAACAGATACGCAGTATTTT.

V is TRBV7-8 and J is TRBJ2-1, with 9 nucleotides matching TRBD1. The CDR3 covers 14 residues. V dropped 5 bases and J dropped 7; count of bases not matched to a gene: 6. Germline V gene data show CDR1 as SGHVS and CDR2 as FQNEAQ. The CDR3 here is CASSPRDRANEQFF. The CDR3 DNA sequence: TGTGCCAGCAGCCCCCGGGACAGGGCTAATGAGCAGTTCTTC.

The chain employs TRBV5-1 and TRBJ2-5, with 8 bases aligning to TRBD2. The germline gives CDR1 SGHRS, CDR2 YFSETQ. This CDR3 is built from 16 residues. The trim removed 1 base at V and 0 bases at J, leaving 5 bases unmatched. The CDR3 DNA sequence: TGCGCCAGCAGCTTGATTTCCGGGGGGGACCAAGAGACCCAGTACTTC. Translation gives CASSLISGGDQETQYF.

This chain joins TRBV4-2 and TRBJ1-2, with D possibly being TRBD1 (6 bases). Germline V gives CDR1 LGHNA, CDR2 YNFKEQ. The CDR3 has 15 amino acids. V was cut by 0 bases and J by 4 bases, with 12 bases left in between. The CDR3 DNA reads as TGTGCCAGCAGCCAAGATTCGTCAGGGGCCTATGGCTACACCTTC. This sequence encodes CASSQDSSGAYGYTF.

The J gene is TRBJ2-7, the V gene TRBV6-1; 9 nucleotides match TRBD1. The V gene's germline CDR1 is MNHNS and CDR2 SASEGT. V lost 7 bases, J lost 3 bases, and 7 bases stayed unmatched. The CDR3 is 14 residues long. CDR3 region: CASTSGTGRYEQYF. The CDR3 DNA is TGTGCCAGCACTTCCGGGACAGGGCGCTACGAGCAGTACTTC.

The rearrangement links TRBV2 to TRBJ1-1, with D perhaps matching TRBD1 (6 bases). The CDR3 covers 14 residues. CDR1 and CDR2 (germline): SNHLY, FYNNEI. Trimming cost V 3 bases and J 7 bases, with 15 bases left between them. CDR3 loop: CASSESESTGEAFF. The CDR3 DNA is TGTGCCAGCAGTGAGTCAGAATCGACAGGTGAAGCTTTCTTT.

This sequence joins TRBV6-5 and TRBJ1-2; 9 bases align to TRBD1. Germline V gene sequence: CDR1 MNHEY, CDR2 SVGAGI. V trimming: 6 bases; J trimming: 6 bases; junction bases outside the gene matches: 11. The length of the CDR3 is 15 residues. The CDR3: CASSPARQGEHGYTF. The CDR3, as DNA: TGTGCCAGCAGCCCGGCCAGACAGGGGGAACATGGCTACACCTTC.